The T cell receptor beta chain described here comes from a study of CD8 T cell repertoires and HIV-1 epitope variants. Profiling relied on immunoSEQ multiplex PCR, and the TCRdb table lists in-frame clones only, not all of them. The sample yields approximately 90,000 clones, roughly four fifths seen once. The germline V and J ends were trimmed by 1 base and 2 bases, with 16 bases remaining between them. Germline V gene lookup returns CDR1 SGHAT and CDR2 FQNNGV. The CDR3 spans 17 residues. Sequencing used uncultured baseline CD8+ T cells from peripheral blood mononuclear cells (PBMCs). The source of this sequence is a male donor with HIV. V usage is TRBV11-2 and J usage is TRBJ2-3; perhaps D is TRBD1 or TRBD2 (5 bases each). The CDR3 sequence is CASSLGVVSGTTDTQYF. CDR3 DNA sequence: TGTGCCAGCAGCTTAGGGGTAGTTTCGGGGACCACAGATACGCAGTATTTT.